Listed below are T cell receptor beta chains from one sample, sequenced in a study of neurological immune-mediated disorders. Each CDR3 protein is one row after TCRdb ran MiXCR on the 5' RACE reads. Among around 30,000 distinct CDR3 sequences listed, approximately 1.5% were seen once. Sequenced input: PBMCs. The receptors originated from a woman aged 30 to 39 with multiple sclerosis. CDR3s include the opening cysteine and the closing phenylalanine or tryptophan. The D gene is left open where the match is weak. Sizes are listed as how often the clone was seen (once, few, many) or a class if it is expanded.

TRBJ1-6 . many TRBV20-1 TGCAGTGCTGGGGGGGACTACTATAATTCACCCCTCCACTTT CSAGGDYYNSPLHF
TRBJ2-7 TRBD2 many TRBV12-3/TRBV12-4 TGTGCCAGCAGTTTCTCGGGGGGGCTGCGTAGAAGGTACTACGAGCAGTACTTC CASSFSGGLRRRYYEQYF
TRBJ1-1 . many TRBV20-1 TGCAGTGCTAGAGTTTCCCCCTTGAACACTGAAGCTTTCTTT CSARVSPLNTEAFF
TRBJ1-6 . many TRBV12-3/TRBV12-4 TGTGCCAGCAGTTTGGGGGGGCGGTCACCCCTCCACTTT CASSLGGRSPLHF
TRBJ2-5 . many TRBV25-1 TGTGCCAGCAGTGGAAGTCGGCGGGAGACCCAGTACTTC CASSGSRRETQYF
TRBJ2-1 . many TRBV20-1 TGCAGTGCTAGTGGTGGCGCGAGCTCCTACAATGAGCAGTTCTTC CSASGGASSYNEQFF
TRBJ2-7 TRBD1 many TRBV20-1 TGCAGTGCTAGCGGGTTAAGGGGGCGCCCCGACGAGCAGTACTTC CSASGLRGRPDEQYF
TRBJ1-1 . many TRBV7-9 TGTGCCAGCAGCCCCAGGGACCCCTACACTGAAGCTTTCTTT CASSPRDPYTEAFF
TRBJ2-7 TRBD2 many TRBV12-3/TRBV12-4 TGTGCCAGCAGTTTCGGCGGGGGGGCCAGCGAGCAGTACTTC CASSFGGGASEQYF
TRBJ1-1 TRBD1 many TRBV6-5 TGTGCCAGCAGTTTTTCGGGACAGGCGGGTGAAGCTTTCTTT CASSFSGQAGEAFF
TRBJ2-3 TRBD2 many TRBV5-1 TGCGCCAGCAGCTTGGGATCCCGGGGGGGAAGCACAGATACGCAGTATTTT CASSLGSRGGSTDTQYF
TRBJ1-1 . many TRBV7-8 TGTGCCAGCAGCTTAGGGTTGGGTCCGCAGGGTGAAGCTTTCTTT CASSLGLGPQGEAFF